The next 8 T cell receptor beta chains were all read from a single sample in a study of cytomegalovirus exposure and HLA in healthy donors. PCR involved 60 Vbeta and 13 Jbeta primers. This table comes from immunoSEQ multiplex PCR, and its TCRdb copy is limited to in-frame clones, with some not included. Here the sample spans 100,000 to 150,000 clones, 83% being singletons. Material for sequencing was PBMCs. All receptors come from a woman aged 40 to 49 in good health and CMV-seropositive.

About this clone: The junction departs from germline at one end; a sequencing error may be responsible. This chain joins TRBV7-6 and TRBJ1-2; a weak D match, TRBD1 (6 bases). The CDR3 is 13 residues long. The germline gives CDR1 SGHVS, CDR2 FNYEAQ. As DNA, the CDR3 is TGTGCCAGCAGCGTAGCAGGGGACTATGGCTACACCTTC. Translating gives CASSVAGDYGYTF. The full variable domain, completed using reference TRBV7-6 and TRBJ1-2, is GAGVSQSPRYKVTKRGQDVALRCDPISGHVSLYWYRQALGQGPEFLTYFNYEAQQDKSGLPNDRFSAERPEGSISTLTIQRTEQRDSAMYRCASSVAGDYGYTFGSGTRLTVV.

The V and J genes are TRBV4-2 and TRBJ2-1, with 7 nucleotides matching TRBD2. The length of the CDR3 is 14 residues. J gave up 6 bases and V 2 bases, and 4 bases lay outside the gene matches. The germline gives CDR1 LGHNA, CDR2 YNFKEQ. The CDR3 DNA is TGTGCCAGCAGCCAAACGAGGACTAGCAATGAGCAGTTCTTC. It codes for CASSQTRTSNEQFF.

The chain links TRBV19 to TRBJ2-2; D is ambiguous. Trimming stripped 1 base from V and 4 bases from J, with 10 bases between. Per the germline V gene, CDR1 is LNHDA and CDR2 is SQIVND (reference sequence). This CDR3 is built from 15 residues. CDR3 protein: CASSIALLGTGELFF. The CDR3 DNA reads as TGTGCCAGTAGTATAGCTCTACTCGGCACCGGGGAGCTGTTTTTT. Complete variable domain (other parts from reference TRBV19 and TRBJ2-2): DGGITQSPKYLFRKEGQNVTLSCEQNLNHDAMYWYRQDPGQGLRLIYYSQIVNDFQKGDIAEGYSVSREKKESFPLTVTSAQKNPTAFYLCASSIALLGTGELFFGEGSRLTVL.

The chain recombines TRBV5-1 with TRBJ1-4; tentative D call: TRBD1 (5 bases). The V end was cut by 2 bases, the J end by 7 bases, with 12 bases between. CDR3 length: 14 amino acids. CDR1 and CDR2 from the germline V gene are SGHRS and YFSETQ. This CDR3 reads CASSLRVGAEKLFF. The DNA of the CDR3 is TGCGCCAGCAGCTTAAGGGTTGGGGCTGAAAAACTGTTTTTT.

This chain connects TRBV6-1 to TRBJ1-2, with D possibly matching TRBD1 (5 bases). Trimming stripped 4 bases from V and 11 bases from J, with 14 bases between. Germline values: CDR1 MNHNS, CDR2 SASEGT. The CDR3 consists of 12 residues. CDR3: CASSVLDRGYTF. The CDR3 DNA is TGTGCCAGCAGTGTCCTAGATCGGGGGTACACCTTC.

This clone has just a few counts. The V and J genes are TRBV6-5 and TRBJ1-5; the D gene is possibly TRBD1 (5 bases). V was pared by 5 bases and J by 7 bases, with 15 bases between. CDR3 length equals 14 residues. In germline, CDR1 is MNHEY, CDR2 SVGAGI. CDR3 sequence reads: CASSLFGGLQPQHF. The CDR3 DNA reads as TGTGCCAGCAGTCTCTTTGGGGGGTTGCAGCCCCAGCATTTT.

V gene TRBV7-3 combines with J gene TRBJ2-6; TRBD1 matches at 8 bases. The length of the CDR3 is 17 residues. Germline loops: CDR1 SGHTA, CDR2 FQGTGA. Trimming removed 5 bases from V and 0 bases from J; junction bases left unmatched: 6. CDR3 sequence: CASSQTTGDSGANVLTF. The CDR3 DNA is TGTGCCAGCAGCCAAACGACAGGGGACTCTGGGGCCAACGTCCTGACTTTC.

The V call is TRBV19, the J call TRBJ1-5; possibly TRBD1 for D (5 bases). The CDR3 extends over 12 amino acids. The germline V gene encodes CDR1 LNHDA and CDR2 SQIVND (reference sequence). Trimming pared 3 bases from V and 6 bases from J, leaving 6 bases between. In nucleotides, the CDR3 is TGTGCCAGTAGTATCGGGGGTCAGCCCCAGCATTTT. It yields the protein CASSIGGQPQHF.